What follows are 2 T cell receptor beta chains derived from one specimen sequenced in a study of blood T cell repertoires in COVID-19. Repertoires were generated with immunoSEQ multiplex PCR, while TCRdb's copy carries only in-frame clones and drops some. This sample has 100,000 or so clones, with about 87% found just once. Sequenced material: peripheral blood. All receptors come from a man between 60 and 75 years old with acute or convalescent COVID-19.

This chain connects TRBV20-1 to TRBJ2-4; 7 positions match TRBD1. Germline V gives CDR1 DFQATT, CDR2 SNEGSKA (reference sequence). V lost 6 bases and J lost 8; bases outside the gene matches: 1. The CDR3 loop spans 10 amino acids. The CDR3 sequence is CSAQGDIQYF. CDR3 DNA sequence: TGCAGTGCCCAGGGGGACATTCAGTACTTC.

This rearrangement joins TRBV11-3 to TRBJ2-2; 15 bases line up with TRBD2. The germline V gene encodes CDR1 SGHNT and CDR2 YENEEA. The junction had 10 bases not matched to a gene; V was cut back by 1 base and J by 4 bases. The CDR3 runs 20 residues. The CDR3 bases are TGTGCCAGCAGCTTAGGAGGCGGGCCGGGACTAGCGGGAGGCACCGGGGAGCTGTTTTTT. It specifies CASSLGGGPGLAGGTGELFF.